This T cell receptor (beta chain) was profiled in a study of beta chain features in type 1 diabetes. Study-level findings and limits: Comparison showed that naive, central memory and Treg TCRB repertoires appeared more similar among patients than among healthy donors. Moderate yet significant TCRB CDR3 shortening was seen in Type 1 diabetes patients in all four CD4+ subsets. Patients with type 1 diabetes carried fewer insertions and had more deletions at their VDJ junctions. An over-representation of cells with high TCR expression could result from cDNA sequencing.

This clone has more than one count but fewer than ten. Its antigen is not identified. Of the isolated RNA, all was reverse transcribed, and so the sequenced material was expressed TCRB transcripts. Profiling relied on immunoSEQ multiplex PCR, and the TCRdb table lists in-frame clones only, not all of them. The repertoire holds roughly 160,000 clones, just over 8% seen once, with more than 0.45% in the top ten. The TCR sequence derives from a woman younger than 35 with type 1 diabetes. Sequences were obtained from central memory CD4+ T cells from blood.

CDR3 in DNA: TGTGCCAGTAGTCCTAGGACTAGCGGGACCATCCGCAACGAGCAGTACTTC. It is translated as CASSPRTSGTIRNEQYF. This chain joins TRBV19 and TRBJ2-7; 12 bases are shared with TRBD2. V was clipped by 5 bases and J by 5 bases; unmatched bases: 13. Germline CDR1 reads LNHDA; CDR2 reads SQIVND (reference sequence). The CDR3 has 17 amino acids.